Listed below are T cell receptor beta chains from one sample, sequenced in a study of control samples from healthy donors and cancer patients. Clones were read by immunoSEQ multiplex PCR, and TCRdb kept only the in-frame ones, dropping some. The repertoire holds over 150,000 clones, with approximately 94% as singletons. Sequenced sample: blood. Source of these receptors: a woman aged 18 to 35 in good health. Each CDR3 is given without its conserved first and last residue. Each record gives: clone size, J gene, V gene, CDR3 protein. Size is stated for part of the rows, as once, few or many counts, or as a class when the clone is expanded.

abundance: NA; j_gene: TRBJ1-2; v_gene: TRBV9; CDR3aa: ASSGGQGEYGYT
abundance: NA; j_gene: TRBJ1-2; v_gene: TRBV6-6; CDR3aa: ASSRGGTGHYGYT
abundance: NA; j_gene: TRBJ2-3; v_gene: TRBV11-2; CDR3aa: ASSLYSAGSTDTQY
abundance: NA; j_gene: TRBJ1-4; v_gene: TRBV19; CDR3aa: ASSMNFVSPPLF
abundance: NA; j_gene: TRBJ2-3; v_gene: TRBV7-9; CDR3aa: ASSLSVSQGYTDTQY
abundance: NA; j_gene: TRBJ2-5; v_gene: TRBV9; CDR3aa: ASSDAGGGETQY
abundance: few; j_gene: TRBJ2-7; v_gene: TRBV18; CDR3aa: ASSPGPSYEQY
abundance: NA; j_gene: TRBJ2-7; v_gene: TRBV28; CDR3aa: ASKLVSRTTEQY
abundance: NA; j_gene: TRBJ1-1; v_gene: TRBV11-3; CDR3aa: ASTLTGGGTEAF
abundance: NA; j_gene: TRBJ2-1; v_gene: TRBV11-3; CDR3aa: ASSWLGDFPLNEQF
abundance: NA; j_gene: TRBJ2-1; v_gene: TRBV4-1; CDR3aa: ASRLRLAGGNNEQF
abundance: NA; j_gene: TRBJ2-3; v_gene: TRBV5-1; CDR3aa: ASSEQGSDTQY
abundance: NA; j_gene: TRBJ1-3; v_gene: TRBV7-2; CDR3aa: ASSSDRGGNTIY
abundance: NA; j_gene: TRBJ1-1; v_gene: TRBV19; CDR3aa: ASSTSTGDMNTEAF
abundance: NA; j_gene: TRBJ1-2; v_gene: TRBV19; CDR3aa: ASSPDRDLGYT
abundance: NA; j_gene: TRBJ2-7; v_gene: TRBV4-2; CDR3aa: ASSQVRTGMGYEQY
abundance: NA; j_gene: TRBJ1-4; v_gene: TRBV19; CDR3aa: ASIGQGAEKLF